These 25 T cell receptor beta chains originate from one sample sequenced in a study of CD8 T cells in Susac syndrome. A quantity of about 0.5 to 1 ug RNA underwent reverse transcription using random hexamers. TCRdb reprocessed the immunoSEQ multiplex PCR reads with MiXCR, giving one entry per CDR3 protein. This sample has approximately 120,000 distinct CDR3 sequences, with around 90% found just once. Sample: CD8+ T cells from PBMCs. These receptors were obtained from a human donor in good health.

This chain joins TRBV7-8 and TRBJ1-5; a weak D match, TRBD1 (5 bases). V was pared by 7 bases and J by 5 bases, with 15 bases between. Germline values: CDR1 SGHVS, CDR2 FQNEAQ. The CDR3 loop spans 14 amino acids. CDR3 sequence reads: CASTLGGSHQPQHF. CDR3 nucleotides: TGTGCCAGCACCTTGGGGGGGTCTCATCAGCCCCAGCATTTT.

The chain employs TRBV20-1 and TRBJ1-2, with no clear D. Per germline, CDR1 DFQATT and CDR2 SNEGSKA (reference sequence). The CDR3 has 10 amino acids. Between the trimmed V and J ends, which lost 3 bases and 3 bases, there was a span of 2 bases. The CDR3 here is CSARHYGYTF. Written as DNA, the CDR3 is TGCAGTGCTAGGCACTATGGCTACACCTTC.

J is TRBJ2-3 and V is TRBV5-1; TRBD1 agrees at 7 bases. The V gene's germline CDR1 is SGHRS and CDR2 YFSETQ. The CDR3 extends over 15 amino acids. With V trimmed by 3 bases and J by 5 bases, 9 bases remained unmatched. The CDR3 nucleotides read TGCGCCAGCAGCTCGGGTGGGACAGTCAGAGATACGCAGTATTTT. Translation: CASSSGGTVRDTQYF.

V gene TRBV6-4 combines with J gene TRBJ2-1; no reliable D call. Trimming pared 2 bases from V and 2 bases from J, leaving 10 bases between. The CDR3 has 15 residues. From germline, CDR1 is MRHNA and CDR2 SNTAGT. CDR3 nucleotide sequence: TGTGCCAGCAGTGACAATCGAGACACCTACAATGAGCAGTTCTTC. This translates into CASSDNRDTYNEQFF.

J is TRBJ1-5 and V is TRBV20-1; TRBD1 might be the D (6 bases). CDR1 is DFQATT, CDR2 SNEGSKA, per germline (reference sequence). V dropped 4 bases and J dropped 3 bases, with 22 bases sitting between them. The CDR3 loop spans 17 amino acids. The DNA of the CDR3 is TGCAGTGCTACTACAGGCTCCGGGGGCAATAACAATCAGCCCCAGCATTTT. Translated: CSATTGSGGNNNQPQHF.

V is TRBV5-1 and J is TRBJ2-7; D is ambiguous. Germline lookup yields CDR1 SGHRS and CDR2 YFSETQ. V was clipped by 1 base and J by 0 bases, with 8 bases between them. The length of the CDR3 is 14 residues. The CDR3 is CASSLRANSYEQYF. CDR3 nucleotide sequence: TGCGCCAGCAGCTTGCGGGCTAACTCCTACGAGCAGTACTTC.

The chain's CDR3 is CASSHRGAGDTEAFF. The DNA for the CDR3 is TGTGCCAGCAGCCACAGGGGGGCGGGAGACACTGAAGCTTTCTTT. The chain links TRBV7-9 to TRBJ1-1; 8 bases agree with TRBD1. Germline V CDR1 and CDR2: SEHNR, FQNEAQ (reference sequence). V lost 5 bases to trimming and J lost 3 bases; unmatched junction nucleotides: 8. This CDR3 has 15 amino acids.

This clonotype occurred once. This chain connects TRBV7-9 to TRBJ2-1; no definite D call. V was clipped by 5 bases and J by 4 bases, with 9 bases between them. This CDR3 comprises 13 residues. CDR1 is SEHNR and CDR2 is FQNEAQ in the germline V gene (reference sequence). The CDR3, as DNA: TGTGCCAGCAGCCGCTACCAATACAATGAGCAGTTCTTC. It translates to CASSRYQYNEQFF.

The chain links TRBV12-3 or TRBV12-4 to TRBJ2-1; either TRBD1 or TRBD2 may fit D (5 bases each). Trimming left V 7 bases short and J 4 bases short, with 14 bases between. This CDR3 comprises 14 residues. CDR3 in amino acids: CASTPRDPYNEQFF. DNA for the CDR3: TGTGCCAGCACCCCCCGGGACCCTTACAATGAGCAGTTCTTC.

The CDR3, as DNA: TGCAGTGCTCCTGCGGGGCTAAACACCATATATTTT. It encodes CSAPAGLNTIYF. The chain couples TRBV20-1 to TRBJ1-3, with D perhaps TRBD1 (5 bases). This CDR3 spans 12 amino acids. Between the trimmed V and J ends, which lost 5 bases and 6 bases, there was a span of 11 bases. The germline V gene encodes CDR1 DFQATT and CDR2 SNEGSKA (reference sequence).

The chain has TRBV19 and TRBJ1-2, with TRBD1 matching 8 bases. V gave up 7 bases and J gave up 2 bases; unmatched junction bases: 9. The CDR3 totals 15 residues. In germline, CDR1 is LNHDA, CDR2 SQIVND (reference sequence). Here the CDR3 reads CASTGTTGANYGYTF. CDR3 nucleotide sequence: TGTGCCAGTACGGGAACGACAGGGGCAAACTATGGCTACACCTTC.

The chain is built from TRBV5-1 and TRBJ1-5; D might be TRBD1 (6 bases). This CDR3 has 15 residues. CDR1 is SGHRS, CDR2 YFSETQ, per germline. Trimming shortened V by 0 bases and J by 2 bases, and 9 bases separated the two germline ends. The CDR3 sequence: CASSLAGEGNQPQHF. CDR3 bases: TGCGCCAGCAGCTTGGCAGGGGAAGGCAATCAGCCCCAGCATTTT.

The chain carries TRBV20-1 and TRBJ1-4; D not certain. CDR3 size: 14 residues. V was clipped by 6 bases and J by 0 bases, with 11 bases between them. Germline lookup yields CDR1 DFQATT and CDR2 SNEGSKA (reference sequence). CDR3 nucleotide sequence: TGCAGTGCCCGAGGATCTGCAACTAATGAAAAACTGTTTTTT. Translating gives CSARGSATNEKLFF.

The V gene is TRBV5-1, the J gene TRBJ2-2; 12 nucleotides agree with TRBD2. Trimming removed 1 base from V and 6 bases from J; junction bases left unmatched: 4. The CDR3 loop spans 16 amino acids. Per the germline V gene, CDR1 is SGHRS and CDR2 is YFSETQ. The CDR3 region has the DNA TGCGCCAGCAGCTTGACACTAGCGGGAGGACCCGGGGAGCTGTTTTTT. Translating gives CASSLTLAGGPGELFF.

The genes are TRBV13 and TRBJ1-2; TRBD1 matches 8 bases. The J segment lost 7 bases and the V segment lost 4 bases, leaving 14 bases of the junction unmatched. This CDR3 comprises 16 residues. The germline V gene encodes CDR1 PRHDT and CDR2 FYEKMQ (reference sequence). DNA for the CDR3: TGTGCCAGCAGCTACGGACAGGGCGCGGGGAGCGGTGGCTACACCTTC. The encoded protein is CASSYGQGAGSGGYTF.

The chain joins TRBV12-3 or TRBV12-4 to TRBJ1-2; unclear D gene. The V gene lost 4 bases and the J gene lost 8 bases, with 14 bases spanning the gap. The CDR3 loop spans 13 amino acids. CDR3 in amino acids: CASSYRDSSGYTF. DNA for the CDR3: TGTGCCAGCAGTTACCGGGATTCGTCGGGCTACACCTTC.

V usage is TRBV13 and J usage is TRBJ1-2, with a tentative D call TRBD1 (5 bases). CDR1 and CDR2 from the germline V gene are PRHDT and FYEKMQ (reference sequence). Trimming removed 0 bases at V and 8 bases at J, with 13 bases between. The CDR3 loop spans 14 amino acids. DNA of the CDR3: TGTGCCAGCAGCTTAGGAGACCAGGGTGCGGGCTACACCTTC. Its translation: CASSLGDQGAGYTF. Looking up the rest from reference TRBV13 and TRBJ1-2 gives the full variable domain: AAGVIQSPRHLIKEKRETATLKCYPIPRHDTVYWYQQGPGQDPQFLISFYEKMQSDKGSIPDRFSAQQFSDYHSELNMSSLELGDSALYFCASSLGDQGAGYTFGSGTRLTVV.

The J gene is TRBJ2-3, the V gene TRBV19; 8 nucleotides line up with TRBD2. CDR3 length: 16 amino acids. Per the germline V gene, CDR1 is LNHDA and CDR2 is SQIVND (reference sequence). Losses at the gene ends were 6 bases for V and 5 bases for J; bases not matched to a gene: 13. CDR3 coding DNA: TGTGCCAGTAGCCTGGTGGGGCTAGCGGGCAGAGATACGCAGTATTTT. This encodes CASSLVGLAGRDTQYF.

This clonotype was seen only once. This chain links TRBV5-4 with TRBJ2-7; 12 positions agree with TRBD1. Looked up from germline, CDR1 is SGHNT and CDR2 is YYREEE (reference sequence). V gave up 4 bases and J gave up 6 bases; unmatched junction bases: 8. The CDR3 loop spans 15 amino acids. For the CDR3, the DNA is TGTGCCAGCAGCCAGAGGGGACAGGGGGCTGTCGAGCAGTACTTC. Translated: CASSQRGQGAVEQYF.

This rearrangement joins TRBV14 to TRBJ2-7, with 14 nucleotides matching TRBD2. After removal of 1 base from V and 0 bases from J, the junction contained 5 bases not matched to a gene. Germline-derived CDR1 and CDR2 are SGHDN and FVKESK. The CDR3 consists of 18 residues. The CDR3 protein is CASSQGLAGGLSSYEQYF. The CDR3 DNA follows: TGTGCCAGCAGCCAAGGACTAGCGGGGGGGCTTTCCTCCTACGAGCAGTACTTC.

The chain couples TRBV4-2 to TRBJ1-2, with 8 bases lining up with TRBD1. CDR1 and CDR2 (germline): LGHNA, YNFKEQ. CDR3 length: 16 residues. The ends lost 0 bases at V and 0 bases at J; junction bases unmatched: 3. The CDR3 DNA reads TGTGCCAGCAGCCAAGAGGGCAGGGGGCCTAACTATGGCTACACCTTC. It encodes CASSQEGRGPNYGYTF.

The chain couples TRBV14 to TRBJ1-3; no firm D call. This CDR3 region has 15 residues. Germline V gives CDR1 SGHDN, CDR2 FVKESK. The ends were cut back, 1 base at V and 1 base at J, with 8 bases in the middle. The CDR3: CASSQVKPSGNTIYF. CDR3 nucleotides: TGTGCCAGCAGCCAAGTGAAACCTTCTGGAAACACCATATATTTT.

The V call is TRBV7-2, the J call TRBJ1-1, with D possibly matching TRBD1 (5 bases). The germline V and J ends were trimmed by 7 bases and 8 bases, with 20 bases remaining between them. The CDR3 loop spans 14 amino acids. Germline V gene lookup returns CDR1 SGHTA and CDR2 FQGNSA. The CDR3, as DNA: TGTGCCAGCACCCAGGGAGGGGCTGATCGGGAAGCTTTCTTT. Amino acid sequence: CASTQGGADREAFF.

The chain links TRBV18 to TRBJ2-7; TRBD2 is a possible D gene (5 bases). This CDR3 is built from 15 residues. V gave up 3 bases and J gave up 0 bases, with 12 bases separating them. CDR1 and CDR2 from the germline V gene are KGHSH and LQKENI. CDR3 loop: CASSPSGKSSYEQYF. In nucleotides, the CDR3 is TGTGCCAGCTCACCGTCCGGGAAGAGCTCCTACGAGCAGTACTTC.

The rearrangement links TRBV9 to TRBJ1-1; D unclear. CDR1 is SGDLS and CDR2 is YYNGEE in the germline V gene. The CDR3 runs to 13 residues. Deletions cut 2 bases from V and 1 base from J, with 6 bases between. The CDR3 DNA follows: TGTGCCAGCAGCGTTGGCTCGAACACTGAAGCTTTCTTT. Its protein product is CASSVGSNTEAFF.